This T cell receptor beta chain emerged from a study of siplizumab effects on memory and regulatory T cells. Study results and caveats: An assignable phenotype, naive or memory, was missing from roughly 83-96% of proliferating CD4+ or CD8+ clones. A mean of roughly 68% of mappable alloreactive CD4+ clones were Treg-derived with siplizumab, compared with roughly 27% in controls.

Notes on this clone: The target antigen is unknown.

Germline CDR1 and CDR2: MNHNS and SASEGT. V lost 6 bases and J 3 bases, leaving 18 bases between the germline ends. This CDR3 is 15 amino acids long. The table came from immunoSEQ multiplex PCR; TCRdb's copy has only in-frame clones and leaves some out. The data contain approximately 100,000 clones, around 95% of them singletons. The sequence came from a human donor in good health. The genes are TRBV6-1 and TRBJ2-7; D may be TRBD1 (6 bases). What was sequenced was non-Treg CD4+ T cells sorted from blood. CDR3 protein: CASRTGQNLNYEQYF. The CDR3 DNA reads TGTGCCAGCAGGACAGGCCAAAACCTAAACTACGAGCAGTACTTC.